This TCR beta chain was identified in a study of blood T cells in healthy people across ages. Study information: For every two T cells, template switching captured about one barcoded beta molecule.

This CDR3 comprises 13 residues. Germline V gene lookup returns CDR1 MGHRA and CDR2 YSYEKL. V was shortened by 1 base and J by 5 bases, with 6 bases between the two germline ends. Each of the donors had roughly 9.7 milliliters of peripheral blood drawn into EDTA-treated Vacutainer tubes. Per-sample yields of isolated PBMCs were at least 6 million. This clonotype was detected many times. Its target is unknown. Study-level results: Higher diversity, along with more naive CD4+ cells, distinguished long-lived donors from aged donors.

Primers used in a second PCR of roughly 6 to 11 cycles were a sample-barcoded 5' primer and a J-beta primer mix. Using its own MiXCR run on the 5' RACE reads, TCRdb lists one record per CDR3 protein. The sample holds about a million distinct CDR3 sequences, approximately 38% seen once. The chain is built from TRBV4-1 and TRBJ2-1; D is unclear. The clonotype was recovered from a man younger than 35 in good health. The sequenced sample was blood. CDR3 loop: CASSQGRNNEQFF. The CDR3 bases are TGCGCCAGCAGCCAAGGCAGAAACAATGAGCAGTTCTTC.